These 5 T cell receptor beta chains were all obtained from the same sample, sequenced in a study of blood T cell repertoires in COVID-19. Only in-frame clones appear in the TCRdb table, and some are missing; sequencing was by immunoSEQ multiplex PCR. The sample shows about 73,000 clones, 89% of them seen only once. Sequenced material: peripheral blood. The receptors were sampled from a man older than 75 with acute or convalescent COVID-19.

The CDR3 protein is CAWSARLAHGYTF. The CDR3 DNA sequence: TGTGCCTGGAGTGCCAGGCTCGCCCATGGCTACACCTTC. The rearrangement joins TRBV30 to TRBJ1-2; D remains ambiguous. In germline, CDR1 is GTSNPN, CDR2 SVGIG (reference sequence). The CDR3 contains 13 residues. V gave up 1 base and J gave up 6 bases, with 12 bases separating them.

V usage is TRBV18 and J usage is TRBJ1-1, with D maybe TRBD1 (6 bases). The CDR3 extends over 14 amino acids. Looked up from germline, CDR1 is KGHSH and CDR2 is LQKENI. Trimming took 3 bases from V and 4 from J, leaving 12 bases between them. The CDR3 nucleotides read TGTGCCAGCTCACCTGGTCTACAGGGCACTGAAGCTTTCTTT. Translating gives CASSPGLQGTEAFF.

The CDR3 coding sequence is TGTGCCAACCCGGACAGGGAAGATACGCAGTATTTT. It codes for CANPDREDTQYF. This sequence joins TRBV6-9 and TRBJ2-3; 8 bases match TRBD1. The CDR3 is 12 amino acids. In germline, CDR1 is MNHGY, CDR2 SVAAGI. With V trimmed by 10 bases and J by 5 bases, 5 bases remained unmatched.

This clone was seen a single time. The genes are TRBV14 and TRBJ2-2; 14 nucleotides align to TRBD2. The CDR3 is 19 amino acids. In germline, CDR1 is SGHDN, CDR2 FVKESK. V lost 0 bases and J lost 0; bases outside the gene matches: 3. The CDR3 region is CASSQDEGLAGANTGELFF. The CDR3 region has the DNA TGTGCCAGCAGCCAAGACGAGGGACTAGCGGGGGCGAACACCGGGGAGCTGTTTTTT.

The chain combines TRBV7-9 with TRBJ2-1, with 10 bases fitting TRBD2. The V gene end was trimmed by 3 bases and the J gene end by 5 bases; junction bases not matched to a gene: 4. The germline V gene encodes CDR1 SEHNR and CDR2 FQNEAQ (reference sequence). The CDR3 loop spans 15 amino acids. CDR3 region: CASSLELAGNNEQFF. DNA of the CDR3: TGTGCCAGCAGCTTGGAACTAGCGGGGAACAATGAGCAGTTCTTC.